This T cell receptor (beta chain) is drawn from a study of neurological immune-mediated disorders. In its sample, this clonotype is medium-sized. TCRdb ran MiXCR on the 5' RACE reads and lists one entry per CDR3 protein. The data hold tens of thousands of distinct CDR3 sequences, with 13% observed a single time. Germline CDR1 SNHLY, CDR2 FYNNEI. V trimming: 2 bases; J trimming: 4 bases; junction bases outside the gene matches: 6. The CDR3 runs to 15 residues. Noted time point: technical triplicate 1. This sequence was found in a female donor with HTLV-1-associated myelopathy (HAM/TSP). The chain is built from TRBV2 and TRBJ1-2; 8 positions match TRBD1. What was sequenced was CD4+ T cells from blood. CDR3 in amino acids: CASSELGQGVYGYTF. The CDR3 bases are TGTGCCAGCAGTGAACTCGGACAGGGAGTCTATGGCTACACCTTC.